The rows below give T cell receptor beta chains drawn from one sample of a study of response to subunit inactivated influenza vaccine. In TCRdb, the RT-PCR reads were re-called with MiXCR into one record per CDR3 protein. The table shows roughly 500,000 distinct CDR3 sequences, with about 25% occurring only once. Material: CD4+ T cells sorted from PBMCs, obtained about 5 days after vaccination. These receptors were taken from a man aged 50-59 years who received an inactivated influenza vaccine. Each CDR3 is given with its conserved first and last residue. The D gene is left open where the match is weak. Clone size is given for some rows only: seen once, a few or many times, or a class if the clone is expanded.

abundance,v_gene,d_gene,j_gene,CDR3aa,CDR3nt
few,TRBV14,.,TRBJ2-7,CASSQDFGKPSYEQYF,TGTGCCAGCAGCCAAGATTTCGGGAAACCCTCCTACGAGCAGTACTTC
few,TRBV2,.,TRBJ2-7,CASSDRGGPAYEQYF,TGTGCCAGCAGTGACCGTGGGGGGCCCGCCTACGAGCAGTACTTC
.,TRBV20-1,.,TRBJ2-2,CSARGAGPRVFF,TGCAGTGCTAGGGGTGCAGGCCCACGGGTGTTTTTT
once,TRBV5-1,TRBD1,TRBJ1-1,CASRYGQGGTEAFF,TGCGCCAGCAGGTACGGACAGGGCGGCACTGAAGCTTTCTTT
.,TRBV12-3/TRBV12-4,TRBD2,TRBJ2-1,CASSPRLAEYNEQFF,TGTGCCAGCAGTCCAAGACTAGCGGAGTACAATGAGCAGTTCTTC
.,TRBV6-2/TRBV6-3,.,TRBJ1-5,CASSGGGSHQPQHF,TGTGCCAGCAGTGGAGGAGGGAGCCATCAGCCCCAGCATTTT
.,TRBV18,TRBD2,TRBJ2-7,CASSPTKAASGRWHEQYF,TGTGCCAGCTCACCGACAAAAGCCGCTAGCGGGAGATGGCACGAGCAGTACTTC
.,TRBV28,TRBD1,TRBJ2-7,CASIIGQGPYEQYF,TGTGCCAGCATTATCGGACAGGGTCCCTACGAGCAGTACTTC
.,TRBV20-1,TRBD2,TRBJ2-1,CSARGSGGNEQFF,TGCAGTGCTAGGGGTAGCGGGGGGAATGAGCAGTTCTTC
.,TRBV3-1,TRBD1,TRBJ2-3,CASSQGQRSTDTQYF,TGTGCCAGCAGCCAGGGACAGCGTAGCACAGATACGCAGTATTTT
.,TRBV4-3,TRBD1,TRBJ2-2,CASSQDQGQVGGGELFF,TGCGCCAGCAGCCAAGATCAGGGACAGGTTGGAGGGGGGGAGCTGTTTTTT
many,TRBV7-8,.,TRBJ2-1,CASSLRREGLTTYNEQFF,TGTGCCAGCAGCTTAAGGCGTGAGGGCCTCACTACCTACAATGAGCAGTTCTTC
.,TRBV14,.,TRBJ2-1,CASSQDTAGKQFF,TGTGCCAGCAGCCAAGATACGGCGGGTAAGCAGTTCTTC
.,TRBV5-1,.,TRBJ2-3,CASSLAQDTDTQYF,TGCGCCAGCAGCTTGGCTCAGGACACAGATACGCAGTATTTT
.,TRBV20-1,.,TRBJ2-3,CSAFIRSTDTQYF,TGCAGTGCTTTTATCCGCAGCACAGATACGCAGTATTTT
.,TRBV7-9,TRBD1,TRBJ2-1,CASSGPGTGDYNEQFF,TGTGCCAGCAGCGGGCCCGGGACAGGTGATTACAATGAGCAGTTCTTC
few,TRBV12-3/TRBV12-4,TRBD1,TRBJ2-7,CASSQTGGPYEQYF,TGTGCCAGCAGCCAGACAGGGGGACCCTACGAGCAGTACTTC
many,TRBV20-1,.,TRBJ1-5,CSARDRRYGQPQHF,TGCAGTGCTAGAGATAGGAGGTATGGGCAGCCCCAGCATTTT
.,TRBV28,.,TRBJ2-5,CASSSRASSYQETQYF,TGTGCCAGCAGCTCAAGGGCCAGCTCGTACCAAGAGACCCAGTACTTC
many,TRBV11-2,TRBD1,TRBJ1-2,CASSFSPYRGRLNYGYTF,TGTGCCAGCAGCTTTAGTCCCTACAGGGGGCGACTCAACTATGGCTACACCTTC
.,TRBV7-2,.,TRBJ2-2,CASSPNLVPGELFF,TGTGCCAGCAGCCCCAACCTAGTCCCCGGGGAGCTGTTTTTT
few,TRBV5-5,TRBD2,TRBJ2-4,CASSARYWTSLSKNIQYF,TGTGCCAGCAGCGCGCGATACTGGACTAGCCTATCCAAAAACATTCAGTACTTC
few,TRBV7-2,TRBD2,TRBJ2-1,CASSLAQTSGYEQFF,TGTGCCAGCAGCTTAGCACAGACTAGCGGGTATGAGCAGTTCTTC
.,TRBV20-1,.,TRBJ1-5,CSAHKGSNQPQHF,TGCAGTGCTCACAAGGGTAGCAATCAGCCCCAGCATTTT
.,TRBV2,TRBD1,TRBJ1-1,CASSEALDRANTEAFF,TGTGCCAGCAGTGAAGCGCTCGACAGGGCGAACACTGAAGCTTTCTTT
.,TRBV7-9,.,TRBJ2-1,CASTFGGGFNEQFF,TGTGCCAGCACCTTTGGCGGGGGCTTCAATGAGCAGTTCTTC
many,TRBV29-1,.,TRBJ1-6,CSVWPPAGNSPLHF,TGCAGCGTCTGGCCCCCCGCGGGTAATTCACCCCTCCACTTT
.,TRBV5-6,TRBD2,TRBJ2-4,CASSRGLADAHIQYF,TGTGCCAGCAGCCGAGGACTAGCTGACGCACACATTCAGTACTTC
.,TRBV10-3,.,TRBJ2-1,CAISGGLSGEEQFF,TGTGCCATCAGCGGGGGACTTTCCGGTGAGGAGCAGTTCTTC
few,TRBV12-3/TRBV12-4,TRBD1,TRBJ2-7,CASTAGQGGGEQYF,TGTGCCAGCACTGCGGGACAGGGGGGCGGCGAGCAGTACTTC
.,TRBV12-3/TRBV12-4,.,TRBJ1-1,CASSPGSSGAFF,TGTGCCAGCAGTCCCGGGAGCTCCGGTGCTTTCTTT
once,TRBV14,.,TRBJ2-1,CASSQSTIFNEQFF,TGTGCCAGCAGCCAATCAACCATATTCAATGAGCAGTTCTTC
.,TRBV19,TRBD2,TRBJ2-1,CASSIVAGENGEQFF,TGTGCCAGTAGTATAGTAGCGGGAGAGAATGGTGAGCAGTTCTTC
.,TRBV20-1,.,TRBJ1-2,CSARVYRALTRGYTF,TGCAGTGCTAGAGTTTATCGCGCATTAACAAGGGGCTACACCTTC
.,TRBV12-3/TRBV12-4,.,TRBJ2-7,CASSPHVEYEQYF,TGTGCCAGCAGTCCCCACGTGGAATACGAGCAGTACTTC
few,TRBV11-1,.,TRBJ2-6,CASSLTRGFSSGANVLTF,TGTGCCAGCAGCTTAACCCGGGGGTTCTCCTCTGGGGCCAACGTCCTGACTTTC
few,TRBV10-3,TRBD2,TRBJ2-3,CAISEQSGRGTDTQYF,TGTGCCATCAGTGAGCAGAGCGGGAGAGGGACAGATACGCAGTATTTT
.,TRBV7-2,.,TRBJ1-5,CASSLGGPLSNQPQHF,TGTGCCAGCAGCCTAGGCGGACCTCTTAGCAATCAGCCCCAGCATTTT
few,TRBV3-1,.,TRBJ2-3,CASSNSGTRTDTQYF,TGTGCCAGCAGCAATTCCGGGACTCGCACAGATACGCAGTATTTT
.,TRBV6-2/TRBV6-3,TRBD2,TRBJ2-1,CASSPGLAGYYNEQFF,TGTGCCAGCAGCCCCGGACTAGCGGGCTACTACAATGAGCAGTTCTTC
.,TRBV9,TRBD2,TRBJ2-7,CASSVVAGGPSLEQYF,TGTGCCAGCAGCGTAGTTGCGGGAGGGCCCTCCCTGGAGCAGTACTTC